These T cell receptor beta chains were read from a single sample in a study of technical replicates of blood from several donors. Here immunoSEQ multiplex PCR was the method, and the copy in TCRdb shows in-frame clones only, minus some. The sample has about 69,000 clones; 80% to 90% are singletons. Sample: PBMCs. Every receptor here comes from a human donor in good health. Some clones in this sample may be carry-over from other donors' samples. Each CDR3 is given with its conserved first and last residue. Each record gives: J gene, V gene, CDR3 protein.

J: TRBJ2-7
V: TRBV5-8
CDR3: CASSLEGGWDEQYF

J: TRBJ1-6
V: TRBV30
CDR3: CAGEIGGNSPLHF

J: TRBJ2-3
V: TRBV9
CDR3: CASSVGGGLVGDTQYF

J: TRBJ2-3
V: TRBV4-1
CDR3: CASSLTPPPDTQYF

J: TRBJ2-6
V: TRBV4-3
CDR3: CASSATGEAGANVLTF

J: TRBJ1-1
V: TRBV13
CDR3: CASSIEGQGTTEAFF

J: TRBJ1-5
V: TRBV6-6
CDR3: CASSNREQGRQPQHF

J: TRBJ1-2
V: TRBV5-1
CDR3: CASSPRETNYGYTF

J: TRBJ2-3
V: TRBV4-3
CDR3: CASSQDQEARADTQYF

J: TRBJ1-5
V: TRBV2
CDR3: CASSILQGAYQPQHF

J: TRBJ2-5
V: TRBV6-1
CDR3: CASSARDRETQYF

J: TRBJ2-5
V: TRBV7-8
CDR3: CASSKERTGGRETQYF

J: TRBJ2-7
V: TRBV6-5
CDR3: CASSYSGQAPYEQYF

J: TRBJ1-4
V: TRBV19
CDR3: CASSRGQTTNEKLFF

J: TRBJ2-2
V: TRBV5-1
CDR3: CASSSQGQGSTGELFF

J: TRBJ2-1
V: TRBV7-3
CDR3: CASSRELSSYNEQFF

J: TRBJ1-5
V: TRBV13
CDR3: CASSLGGRGNQPQHF

J: TRBJ2-7
V: TRBV13
CDR3: CASSPRLAGAYEQYF

J: TRBJ1-3
V: TRBV19
CDR3: CATTGGIQGSTIYF

J: TRBJ2-7
V: TRBV7-2
CDR3: CASSVDLAGLAGNYEQYF

J: TRBJ2-7
V: TRBV11-2
CDR3: CASSLSGMSSYEQYF

J: TRBJ1-6
V: TRBV7-8
CDR3: CASSLAVGVSSYNSPLHF

J: TRBJ1-1
V: TRBV9
CDR3: CASSVTAGDTEAFF

J: TRBJ1-2
V: TRBV4-1
CDR3: CASSQRGRVQGAFGYTF

J: TRBJ2-3
V: TRBV4-3
CDR3: CASSRGTSGSADTQYF

J: TRBJ1-5
V: TRBV25-1
CDR3: CASSEEGQGNQPQHF

J: TRBJ2-2
V: TRBV7-8
CDR3: CASKRLAGVITGELFF

J: TRBJ2-1
V: TRBV19
CDR3: CASSMWGPTAGDNEQFF

J: TRBJ2-7
V: TRBV11-2
CDR3: CASSLEAGGTYEQYF

J: TRBJ2-5
V: TRBV29-1
CDR3: CSVVKGAQETQYF

J: TRBJ1-5
V: TRBV6-1
CDR3: CASSEDGSYQPQHF

J: TRBJ2-1
V: TRBV5-1
CDR3: CASSPPGLELYEQFF

J: TRBJ1-3
V: TRBV19
CDR3: CASIPPGSGNTIYF

J: TRBJ2-3
V: TRBV6-6
CDR3: CASSYPGGAGTDTQYF

J: TRBJ2-3
V: TRBV5-6
CDR3: CASTSADTQYF

J: TRBJ2-7
V: TRBV7-9
CDR3: CASSAAYGQTYEQYF

J: TRBJ1-5
V: TRBV30
CDR3: CAWTEGEDDGNQPQHF

J: TRBJ1-1
V: TRBV2
CDR3: CASSARDRGTEAFF

J: TRBJ2-3
V: TRBV7-2
CDR3: CASSFSGGASDTQYF

J: TRBJ1-6
V: TRBV1
CDR3: CTSSQRGTTPNSPLHF

J: TRBJ2-7
V: TRBV10-1
CDR3: CASSEYRAGDYEQYF